The text below deals with one TCR beta chain. This CDR3 is 14 amino acids long. V was cut by 4 bases and J by 1 base, with 11 bases left in between. Germline CDR1 reads MNHNY; CDR2 reads SVGAGI (reference sequence). TCRdb keeps only in-frame clones here, not all; method: immunoSEQ multiplex PCR. The table shows around 150,000 clones, with about 86% occurring only once. The data derive from a study of blood T cell repertoires in COVID-19. Study as a whole: From T cells, B-cell-depleted T cells, or PBMCs came the material, which was cDNA or gDNA.

The sequencing sample was made of peripheral blood. The chain combines TRBV6-6 with TRBJ2-7; D is perhaps TRBD1 (6 bases). This TCR came from a man between 18 and 29 years old with acute or convalescent COVID-19. This chain's CDR3 is CASSSTDRSYEQYV. In DNA, the CDR3 is TGTGCCAGCAGTTCAACCGACAGGTCCTACGAGCAGTACGTC.